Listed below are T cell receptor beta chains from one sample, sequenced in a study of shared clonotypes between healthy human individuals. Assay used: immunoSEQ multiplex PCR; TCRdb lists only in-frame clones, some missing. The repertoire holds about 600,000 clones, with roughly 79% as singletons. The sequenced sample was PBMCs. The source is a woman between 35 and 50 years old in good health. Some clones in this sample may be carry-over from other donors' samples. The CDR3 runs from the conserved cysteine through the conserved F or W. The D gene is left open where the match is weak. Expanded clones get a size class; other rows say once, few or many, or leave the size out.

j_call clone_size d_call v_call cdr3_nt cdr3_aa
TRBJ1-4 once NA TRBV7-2 TGTGCCAGCAGTATCACCCCCTCTGAAAAACTGTTTTTT CASSITPSEKLFF
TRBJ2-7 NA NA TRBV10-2 TGCGCCAGCAGTGAACAACTCCTTGATTCGCGAAAGTACTTC CASSEQLLDSRKYF
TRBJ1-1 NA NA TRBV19 TGTGCCAGTAGTGGGAGCTTGAACACTGAAGCTTTCTTT CASSGSLNTEAFF
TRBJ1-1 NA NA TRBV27 TGTGCCAGCAGTTTATCGTCCGAGACTGAAGCTTTCTTT CASSLSSETEAFF
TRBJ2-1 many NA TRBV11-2 TGTGCCAGCAGCAAAGAGAGAAGGAAGTACAATGAGCAGTTCTTC CASSKERRKYNEQFF
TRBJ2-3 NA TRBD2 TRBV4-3 TGCGCCAGCAGCCAAATAGCGGGAACGGGTACAGATACGCAGTATTTT CASSQIAGTGTDTQYF
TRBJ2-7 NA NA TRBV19 TGTGCCAGTAGGGGCCTCGGGGACCCCTCCTACGAGCAGTACTTC CASRGLGDPSYEQYF
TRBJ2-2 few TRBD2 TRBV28 TGTGCCAGCAAACCGGGGCGGGAGGACTTACACACCGGGGAGCTGTTTTTT CASKPGREDLHTGELFF
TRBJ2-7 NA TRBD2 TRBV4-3 TGCGCCAGCAGCCGCGGGTCTAGCGGAAGCTACGAGCAGTACTTC CASSRGSSGSYEQYF
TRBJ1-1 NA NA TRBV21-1 TGTGCCAGCAGCCCCGGGACAGGGGCGACATTGAGCGTATGGAACACTGAAGCTTTCTTT CASSPGTGATLSVWNTEAFF
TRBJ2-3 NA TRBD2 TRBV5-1 TGCGCCAGCAGCACGGGACTAGATACAGATACGCAGTATTTT CASSTGLDTDTQYF
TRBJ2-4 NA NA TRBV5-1 TGCGCCAGCAGCTTGGATGGACAGTCGCTAAACATTCAGTACTTC CASSLDGQSLNIQYF
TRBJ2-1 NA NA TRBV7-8 TGTGCCAGCAGCCCTGGACGGGATGAGCAGTTCTTC CASSPGRDEQFF
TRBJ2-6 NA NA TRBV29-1 TGCAGCGTTGAAGGTGGTAGCTCTGGGGCCAACGTCCTGACTTTC CSVEGGSSGANVLTF
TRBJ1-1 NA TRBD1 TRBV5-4 TGTGCCAGCAGCTTGGGGGTGACCGGGACAGGCCTGAACACTGAAGCTTTCTTT CASSLGVTGTGLNTEAFF
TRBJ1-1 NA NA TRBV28 TGTGCCAGCAGTCCGGCGTCGAAGAGCGGCACTGAAGCTTTCTTT CASSPASKSGTEAFF
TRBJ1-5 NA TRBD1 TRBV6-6 TGTGCCAGCAGTTATCGGCAGGGGGTCTATCAGCCCCAGCATTTT CASSYRQGVYQPQHF
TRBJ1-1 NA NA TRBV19 TGTGCCAGTAGTATAGCATCGGGGAACACTGAAGCTTTCTTT CASSIASGNTEAFF
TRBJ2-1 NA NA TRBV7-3 TGTGCCAGCAGCCCGGACCCACATTGGGGTGAGCAGTTCTTC CASSPDPHWGEQFF
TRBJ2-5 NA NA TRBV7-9 TGTGCCAGCAGCTACCAAAAAGAGACCCAGTACTTC CASSYQKETQYF
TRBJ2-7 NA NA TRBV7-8 TGTGCCAGCAGCTTAAGTTCCCCGGGCCAAACCTACGAGCAGTACTTC CASSLSSPGQTYEQYF
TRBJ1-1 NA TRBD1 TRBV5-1 TGCGCCAGCAGAAGGGACAGCCAAGGAGGCACTGAAGCTTTCTTT CASRRDSQGGTEAFF
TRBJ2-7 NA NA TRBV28 TGTGCCAGCAGCTCCTCCGGGACGGCCGGCTACGAGCAGTACTTC CASSSSGTAGYEQYF
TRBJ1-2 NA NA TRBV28 TGTGCCAGCAGTCTGTACTCCGACAGCTTTAACTATGGCTACACCTTC CASSLYSDSFNYGYTF
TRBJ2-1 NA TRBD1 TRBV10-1 TGCGCCAGCAGTGATAGCACAGGGGCAGATGAGCAGTTCTTC CASSDSTGADEQFF
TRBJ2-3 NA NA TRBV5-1 TGCGCCAGCCGACAGGGAGGTGGTACAGATACGCAGTATTTT CASRQGGGTDTQYF
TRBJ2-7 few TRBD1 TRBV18 TGTGCCAGCTCACCAAGTGGGACAGCAGTATACGAGCAGTACTTC CASSPSGTAVYEQYF
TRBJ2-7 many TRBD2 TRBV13 TGTGCCAGCAGCTTAATCCCCAGCGGGAGCGGGGACGAGCAGTACTTC CASSLIPSGSGDEQYF
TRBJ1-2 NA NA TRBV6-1 TGTGCCAGCAGTGAAGTAGGGTGGGACGCCCATGGCTACACCTTC CASSEVGWDAHGYTF
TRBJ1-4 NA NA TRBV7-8 TGTGCCAGCAGGCAGGACAGCGAAAAACTGTTTTTT CASRQDSEKLFF
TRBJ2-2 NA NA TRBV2 TGTGCCAGCAGTGAAAATCCGGACAGACACCGGGAGCTGTTTTTT CASSENPDRHRELFF
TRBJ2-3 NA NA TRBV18 TGTGCCAGCTCACGCCAGGGGCCAGATACGCAGTATTTT CASSRQGPDTQYF
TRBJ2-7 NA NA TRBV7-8 TGTGCCAGCAGCAGTTCCGGGGCCCTCTACGAGCAGTACTTC CASSSSGALYEQYF
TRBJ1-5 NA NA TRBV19 TGTGCCAGTAGTCCCCTCCTGGACAGTGATGGCCATTTT CASSPLLDSDGHF
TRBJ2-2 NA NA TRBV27 TGTGCCACCAGACCTACGGCCAACACCGGGGAGCTGTTTTTT CATRPTANTGELFF
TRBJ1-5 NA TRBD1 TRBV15 TGTGCCACCAGCTCCACAGGGGGCAATCAGCCCCAGCATTTT CATSSTGGNQPQHF
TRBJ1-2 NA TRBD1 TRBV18 TGTGCCAGCTCACCACCTTCGGGACAGGGAGGTTATGGCTACACCTTC CASSPPSGQGGYGYTF
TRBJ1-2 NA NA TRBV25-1 TGTGTCAGCAGTGAATTAGGTACGGGACAACAGAACTATGGCTACACCTTC CVSSELGTGQQNYGYTF
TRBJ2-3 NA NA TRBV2 TGTGCCAGCAGCGGACCGGGACACCACACAGATACGCAGTATTTT CASSGPGHHTDTQYF
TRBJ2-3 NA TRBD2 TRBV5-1 TGCGCCAGCAGCTTGGCGGCGGCTAGCGGGGGGGATACGCAGTATTTT CASSLAAASGGDTQYF
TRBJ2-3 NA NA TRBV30 TGTGCCTGGAGTGTAGTTGGGAGCACAGATACGCAGTATTTT CAWSVVGSTDTQYF
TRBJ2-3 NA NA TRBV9 TGTGCCAGCAGCCCTAGGTACAGGTCTAGCACAGATACGCAGTATTTT CASSPRYRSSTDTQYF
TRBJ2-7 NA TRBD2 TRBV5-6 TGTGCCAGCAGCCGGATGGTAGCGGGAGCAAACTACGAGCAGTACTTC CASSRMVAGANYEQYF
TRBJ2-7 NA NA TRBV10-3 TGTGCCAGCCGGGACCGGGAGTACGAGCAGTACTTC CASRDREYEQYF
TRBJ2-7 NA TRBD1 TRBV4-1 TGCGCCAGCAGCCTTGGACAGGGCCTCTACGAGCAGTACTTC CASSLGQGLYEQYF
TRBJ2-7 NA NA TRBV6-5 TGTGCCAGCAGTTACTCGCCAGATTCCTACGAGCAGTACTTC CASSYSPDSYEQYF
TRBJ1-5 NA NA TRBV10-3 TGTGCCATCAGTGAGTCCCACAATCAGCCCCAGCATTTT CAISESHNQPQHF
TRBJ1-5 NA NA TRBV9 TGTGCCAGCAGCACACAGGGTATGCACGGTCAGCCCCAGCATTTT CASSTQGMHGQPQHF
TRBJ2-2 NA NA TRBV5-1 TGCGCCAGCACCCCCGGGGTGGGGCTACGAACCGGGGAGCTGTTTTTT CASTPGVGLRTGELFF
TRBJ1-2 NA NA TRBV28 TGTGCCAGCAGTTTTCAAGGGGTCTATGGCTACACCTTC CASSFQGVYGYTF